The clone carrying this T cell receptor beta chain has only one observation. The sample originates from a study of control samples from healthy donors and cancer patients. Germline V gene sequence: CDR1 MGHRA, CDR2 YSYEKL. With V trimmed by 2 bases and J by 4 bases, 9 bases remained unmatched. CDR3 length: 16 residues. Assay used: immunoSEQ multiplex PCR; TCRdb lists only in-frame clones, some missing. The sample holds 75,000 to 90,000 clones, roughly 86% seen once. The sample consisted of blood. The clonotype originates from a man aged 25 to 40 in good health. The chain combines TRBV4-1 with TRBJ2-7, with TRBD1 identical over 9 bases. CDR3 protein: CASSQPSGTGSYEQYF. The CDR3 DNA sequence: TGCGCCAGCAGCCAACCATCCGGGACAGGGTCTTACGAGCAGTACTTC.